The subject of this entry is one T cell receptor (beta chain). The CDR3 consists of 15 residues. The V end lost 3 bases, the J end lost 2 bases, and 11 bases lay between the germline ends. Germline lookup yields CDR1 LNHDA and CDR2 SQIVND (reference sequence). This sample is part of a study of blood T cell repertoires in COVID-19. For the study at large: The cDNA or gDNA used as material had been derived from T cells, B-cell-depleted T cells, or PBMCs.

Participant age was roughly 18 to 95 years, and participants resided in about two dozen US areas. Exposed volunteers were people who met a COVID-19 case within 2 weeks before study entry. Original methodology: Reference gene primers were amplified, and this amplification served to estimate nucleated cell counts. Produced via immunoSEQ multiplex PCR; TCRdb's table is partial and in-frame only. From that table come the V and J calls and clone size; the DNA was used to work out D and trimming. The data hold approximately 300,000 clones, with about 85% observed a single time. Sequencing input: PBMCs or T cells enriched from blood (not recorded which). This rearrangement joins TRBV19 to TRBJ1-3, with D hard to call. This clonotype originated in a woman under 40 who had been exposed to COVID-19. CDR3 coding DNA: TGTGCCAGTAGTATGGTGTCGACTACTGGAAACACCATATATTTT. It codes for CASSMVSTTGNTIYF. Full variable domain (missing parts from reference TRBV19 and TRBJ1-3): DGGITQSPKYLFRKEGQNVTLSCEQNLNHDAMYWYRQDPGQGLRLIYYSQIVNDFQKGDIAEGYSVSREKKESFPLTVTSAQKNPTAFYLCASSMVSTTGNTIYFGEGSWLTVV.